These 6 T cell receptor beta chains were all obtained from the same sample, sequenced in a study of Graves' ophthalmopathy and Graves' hyperthyroidism. The authors amplified TCR beta CDR3 regions from RNA transcripts. The workflow started with a first-round RT-PCR run with HTBI primers and then moved on to a second-round multiplex PCR. TCRdb ran MiXCR on the multiplex PCR reads and lists one entry per CDR3 protein. The sample contains some 240,000 distinct CDR3 sequences, less than 55% of which appear only once. Sequenced material: peripheral blood. These receptors all stem from an adult man with Graves' ophthalmopathy.

The chain has TRBV20-1 and TRBJ1-5, with D perhaps TRBD1 (5 bases). The J call may be in error: the DNA end matches TRBJ2-3 better. Germline V lookup: CDR1 DFQATT, CDR2 SNEGSKA (reference sequence). CDR3 length: 15 residues. CDR3 sequence: CSALGDRGLTDTQYF. DNA for the CDR3: TGCAGTGCTTTAGGTGACAGAGGATTGACAGATACGCAGTATTTT.

This clonotype was recorded only once. The CDR3 DNA reads as TGTGCCAGCAGTGAGCGTGGCAGGAATGACATTCAGTACTTC. Translating gives CASSERGRNDIQYF. The chain uses TRBV2 and TRBJ2-7, with D unresolved. The DNA end is more similar to TRBJ2-4, so the J call may be wrong. From germline, CDR1 is SNHLY and CDR2 FYNNEI. CDR3 length: 14 residues.

This clonotype was counted only a few times. CDR3 sequence: CASSAQAGRRETQYF. The CDR3, as DNA: TGTGCCAGCAGCGCCCAGGCGGGTAGGCGTGAGACCCAGTACTTC. The chain links TRBV7-8 to TRBJ2-5, with D maybe TRBD2 (5 bases). With 5 bases removed from V and 5 bases from J, the gap between germline ends came to 18 bases. CDR3 length equals 15 residues. Per germline, CDR1 SGHVS and CDR2 FQNEAQ.

The chain joins TRBV7-8 to TRBJ2-7; D is perhaps TRBD2 (6 bases). Germline V CDR1 and CDR2: SGHVS, FQNEAQ. Trimming cost V 3 bases and J 4 bases, with 13 bases left between them. This CDR3 comprises 14 residues. The CDR3 coding sequence is TGTGCCAGCAGCTTCACCGGGAGCGGTTACGAGCAGTACTTC. Translating gives CASSFTGSGYEQYF. The full variable domain, with the rest looked up from reference TRBV7-8 and TRBJ2-7, is GAGVSQSPRYKVAKRGQDVALRCDPISGHVSLFWYQQALGQGPEFLTYFQNEAQLDKSGLPSDRFFAERPEGSVSTLKIQRTQQEDSAVYLCASSFTGSGYEQYFGPGTRLTVT.

The chain uses TRBV4-1 and TRBJ2-7; D is undetermined. CDR1 and CDR2 (germline): MGHRA, YSYEKL. The CDR3 runs 12 residues. Trimming stripped 0 bases from V and 6 bases from J, with 6 bases between. The DNA for the CDR3 is TGCGCCAGCAGCCAAGAGTTCGGCGAGCAGTACTTC. Its translation is CASSQEFGEQYF.

For the CDR3, the DNA is TGCGCCAGCAGCCAAGGACACGCGAACACTGAAGCTTTCTTT. Translated: CASSQGHANTEAFF. The V and J genes are TRBV4-1 and TRBJ1-1; the D is unclear. V lost 1 base, J lost 1 base, and 7 bases lay in between. Germline lookup yields CDR1 MGHRA and CDR2 YSYEKL. CDR3 length equals 14 residues.